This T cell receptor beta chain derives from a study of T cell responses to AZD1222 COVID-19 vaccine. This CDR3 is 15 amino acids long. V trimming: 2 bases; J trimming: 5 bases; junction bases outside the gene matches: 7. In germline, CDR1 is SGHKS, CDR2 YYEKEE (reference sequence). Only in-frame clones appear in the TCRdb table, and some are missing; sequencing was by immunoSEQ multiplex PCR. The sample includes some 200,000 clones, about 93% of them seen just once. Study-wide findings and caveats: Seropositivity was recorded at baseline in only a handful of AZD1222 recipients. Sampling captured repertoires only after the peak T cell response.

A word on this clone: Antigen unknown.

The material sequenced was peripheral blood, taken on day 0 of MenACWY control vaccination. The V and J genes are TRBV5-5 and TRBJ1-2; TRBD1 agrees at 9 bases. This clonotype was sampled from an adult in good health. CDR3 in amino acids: CASSFTGQGLYGYTF. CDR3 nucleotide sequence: TGTGCCAGCAGCTTCACGGGACAGGGTTTATATGGCTACACCTTC.